A single sample gave rise to the 22 T cell receptor beta chains below, sequenced in a study of blood T cell repertoires in COVID-19. Assay used: immunoSEQ multiplex PCR; TCRdb lists only in-frame clones, some missing. The sample includes fewer than 300,000 clones, over 75% of them seen just once. The sample was peripheral blood. These receptors were taken from a human donor in a cohort sampled during active COVID-19.

The chain carries TRBV7-9 and TRBJ1-2; maybe TRBD1 (5 bases). Germline CDR1 and CDR2: SEHNR and FQNEAQ (reference sequence). Trimming removed 2 bases from V and 8 bases from J, with 21 bases in between. This CDR3 region has 16 residues. CDR3 coding DNA: TGTGCCAGCAGCTTACGAGAGGGGAGGAGTGGATTAGGCTACACCTTC. Protein product: CASSLREGRSGLGYTF.

The chain couples TRBV11-2 to TRBJ2-7; D is uncertain. There are 11 residues in the CDR3. The germline V and J ends were trimmed by 5 bases and 7 bases, with 9 bases remaining between them. The germline V gene has CDR1 SGHAT and CDR2 FQNNGV. CDR3 region: CASSHRQEQYF. CDR3 DNA: TGTGCCAGCAGCCACCGACAAGAGCAGTACTTC.

DNA of the CDR3: TGTGCCAGCAGCCTCGGGACAGCCGGGACCCAGTACTTC. Translation gives CASSLGTAGTQYF. V gene TRBV7-8 combines with J gene TRBJ2-5; 7 positions agree with TRBD1. Looked up from germline, CDR1 is SGHVS and CDR2 is FQNEAQ. Germline trimming cut 5 bases from V and 7 bases from J; bases unmatched to any gene: 7. This CDR3 has 13 amino acids.

The chain couples TRBV19 to TRBJ2-4, with 12 positions matching TRBD2. J gave up 16 bases and V 5 bases, and 12 bases lay outside the gene matches. CDR1 LNHDA and CDR2 SQIVND come from the germline V gene (reference sequence). This CDR3 contains 14 residues. The CDR3 DNA reads as TGTGCCAGTAGTCGACAGGGAGGACTAGCGGGGATATACTTC. Its translation is CASSRQGGLAGIYF.

This sequence joins TRBV10-2 and TRBJ1-5, with D hard to call. This CDR3 is built from 12 residues. Germline-derived CDR1 and CDR2 are WSHSY and SAAADI. The V end lost 0 bases, the J end lost 7 bases, and 4 bases lay between the germline ends. CDR3 in amino acids: CASSESRQPQHF. The CDR3 coding sequence is TGCGCCAGCAGTGAGTCGAGGCAGCCCCAGCATTTT.

This clone has more than one count but fewer than ten. The chain is built from TRBV9 and TRBJ2-2, with a tentative D call TRBD1 (5 bases). V was shortened by 3 bases and J by 6 bases, with 12 bases between the two germline ends. This CDR3 is 14 amino acids long. The germline CDR1 and CDR2 sequences are SGDLS and YYNGEE. CDR3 loop: CASSAQWGSGELFF. The CDR3 DNA reads as TGTGCCAGCAGCGCCCAGTGGGGCTCCGGGGAGCTGTTTTTT.

This chain joins TRBV28 and TRBJ1-2; 8 nucleotides match TRBD1. The CDR3 length is 14 residues. CDR1 and CDR2 (germline): MDHEN, SYDVKM. V gave up 6 bases and J gave up 5 bases; unmatched junction bases: 8. CDR3 sequence (DNA): TGTGCCAGCAGCCCTCCGGGACAGGTATATGGCTACACCTTC. Its translation is CASSPPGQVYGYTF.

This clone was counted only a few times. The chain combines TRBV11-2 with TRBJ2-7, with 7 nucleotides matching TRBD2. The CDR3 loop spans 13 amino acids. V lost 5 bases to trimming and J lost 6 bases; unmatched junction nucleotides: 7. Germline loops: CDR1 SGHAT, CDR2 FQNNGV. DNA of the CDR3: TGTGCCAGCAGCACCAGGACTAGGGGCGAGCAGTACTTC. It translates to CASSTRTRGEQYF.

The CDR3: CASSPGGAGGTGTQYF. CDR3 bases: TGTGCCAGCAGCCCCGGGGGAGCGGGAGGCACGGGTACGCAGTATTTT. The rearrangement uses TRBV7-8 and TRBJ2-3; TRBD2 aligns across 9 bases. V was clipped by 5 bases and J by 8 bases; unmatched bases: 14. Germline CDR1 reads SGHVS; CDR2 reads FQNEAQ. The length of the CDR3 is 16 residues. Together with reference TRBV7-8 and TRBJ2-3, the CDR3 gives the full variable domain: GAGVSQSPRYKVAKRGQDVALRCDPISGHVSLFWYQQALGQGPEFLTYFQNEAQLDKSGLPSDRFFAERPEGSVSTLKIQRTQQEDSAVYLCASSPGGAGGTGTQYFGPGTRLTVL.

The V and J genes are TRBV6-5 and TRBJ1-2; D perhaps matches TRBD1 (6 bases). This CDR3 region has 14 residues. Germline-derived CDR1 and CDR2 are MNHEY and SVGAGI. The V gene lost 6 bases and the J gene lost 8 bases, with 19 bases spanning the gap. The CDR3 DNA reads TGTGCCAGCAGAACAACTGCAGGGGTAACAGGCTACACCTTC. It is translated as CASRTTAGVTGYTF.

V is TRBV6-5 and J is TRBJ2-2; TRBD2 agrees at 7 bases. The germline V gene encodes CDR1 MNHEY and CDR2 SVGAGI. The length of the CDR3 is 13 residues. After removal of 6 bases from V and 6 bases from J, the junction contained 4 bases not matched to a gene. For the CDR3, the DNA is TGTGCCAGCAGGAGAACTAGCGCCGGGGAGCTGTTTTTT. Its translation is CASRRTSAGELFF.

The chain recombines TRBV19 with TRBJ2-3; D remains unclear. V shed 4 bases and J shed 2 bases, with 19 bases lying between them. The CDR3 contains 17 residues. Germline loops: CDR1 LNHDA, CDR2 SQIVND (reference sequence). CDR3 in amino acids: CASSSRPGRIDTDTQYF. The CDR3 bases are TGTGCCAGTAGTAGCCGTCCAGGTCGGATCGACACAGATACGCAGTATTTT.

This chain connects TRBV18 to TRBJ2-3; D is possibly TRBD1 (6 bases). The CDR3 runs 13 residues. V was shortened by 2 bases and J by 6 bases, with 9 bases between the two germline ends. Germline CDR1 reads KGHSH; CDR2 reads LQKENI. CDR3 DNA sequence: TGTGCCAGCTCACCAGCAGGGGTGGATACGCAGTATTTT. It is translated as CASSPAGVDTQYF.

The genes are TRBV11-1 and TRBJ2-5, with D possibly being TRBD1 (6 bases). Germline CDR1 SGHAT, CDR2 FQDESV (reference sequence). This CDR3 spans 14 amino acids. V shed 5 bases and J shed 5 bases, with 15 bases lying between them. Here the CDR3 reads CASSQDGTTETQYF. For the CDR3, the DNA is TGTGCCAGCAGCCAGGACGGGACAACGGAGACCCAGTACTTC.

V and J are TRBV4-1 and TRBJ1-2; no clear D. Germline-derived CDR1 and CDR2 are MGHRA and YSYEKL. The CDR3 runs 14 residues. V gave up 5 bases and J gave up 4 bases, with 14 bases separating them. This CDR3 is CASSESNRFYGYTF. The CDR3 region has the DNA TGCGCCAGCAGCGAAAGCAACCGCTTCTATGGCTACACCTTC.

The V gene is TRBV19, the J gene TRBJ1-5; 7 nucleotides agree with TRBD1. Germline loops: CDR1 LNHDA, CDR2 SQIVND (reference sequence). Trimming cost V 5 bases and J 4 bases; bases outside gene matches: 2. This CDR3 is built from 13 residues. CDR3 sequence reads: CASSRDRNQPQHF. The CDR3, as DNA: TGTGCCAGTAGTCGGGACAGAAATCAGCCCCAGCATTTT. The full variable domain, in which reference TRBV19 and TRBJ1-5 provide the parts outside the CDR3, is DGGITQSPKYLFRKEGQNVTLSCEQNLNHDAMYWYRQDPGQGLRLIYYSQIVNDFQKGDIAEGYSVSREKKESFPLTVTSAQKNPTAFYLCASSRDRNQPQHFGDGTRLSIL.

This clone was detected only once. The V and J genes are TRBV11-2 and TRBJ2-1; tentative D call: TRBD2 (5 bases). V was shortened by 4 bases and J by 15 bases, with 19 bases between the two germline ends. The germline V gene encodes CDR1 SGHAT and CDR2 FQNNGV. This CDR3 contains 13 residues. CDR3 loop: CASSSHGAVYGFF. CDR3 in DNA: TGTGCCAGCAGCTCTCACGGAGCGGTCTATGGGTTCTTC.

This clone has only a few counts. Given the absence of the conserved phenylalanine or tryptophan at the CDR3 end, a read error is likely. It is unclear where the CDR3 begins or ends on the DNA, so no DNA is shown, and the CDR3 is as TCRdb lists it. The chain carries TRBV4-1 and TRBJ2-7; TRBD2, the table's D call, lacks a check against the DNA. Germline V gene data show CDR1 as MGHRA and CDR2 as YSYEKL. The CDR3 totals 13 residues, both ends included. This CDR3 reads CASSQANIRLEMS.

The chain couples TRBV30 to TRBJ1-6; D unclear. The CDR3 is 13 amino acids. The germline CDR1 and CDR2 sequences are GTSNPN and SVGIG (reference sequence). The V end lost 7 bases, the J end lost 2 bases, and 9 bases lay between the germline ends. CDR3 coding DNA: TGTGCCTCAGACGGGGCCTATAATTCACCCCTCCACTTT. Protein sequence: CASDGAYNSPLHF. The full variable domain, completed using reference TRBV30 and TRBJ1-6, is SQTIHQWPATLVQPVGSPLSLECTVEGTSNPNLYWYRQAAGRGLQLLFYSVGIGQISSEVPQNLSASRPQDRQFILSSKKLLLSDSGFYLCASDGAYNSPLHFGNGTRLTVT.

The chain has TRBV20-1 and TRBJ1-1, with D possibly matching TRBD1 (6 bases). This CDR3 has 11 amino acids. Germline V gene lookup returns CDR1 DFQATT and CDR2 SNEGSKA (reference sequence). The germline V and J ends were trimmed by 6 bases and 11 bases, with 16 bases remaining between them. CDR3 in DNA: TGCAGTGCCGAGGGGGGAGGGAGGGCTTTCTTT. Its protein product is CSAEGGGRAFF.

This clone was observed a handful of times. V and J are TRBV28 and TRBJ2-7; 8 positions match TRBD2. The V gene end was trimmed by 6 bases and the J gene end by 3 bases; junction bases not matched to a gene: 4. The CDR3 extends over 13 amino acids. Looked up from germline, CDR1 is MDHEN and CDR2 is SYDVKM. The CDR3 nucleotides are TGTGCCAGCAGAAGCGGGAGTCTCTACGAGCAGTACTTC. Its translation: CASRSGSLYEQYF. The full variable domain, with the rest looked up from reference TRBV28 and TRBJ2-7, is DVKVTQSSRYLVKRTGEKVFLECVQDMDHENMFWYRQDPGLGLRLIYFSYDVKMKEKGDIPEGYSVSREKKERFSLILESASTNQTSMYLCASRSGSLYEQYFGPGTRLTVT.

The chain recombines TRBV19 with TRBJ1-2; 9 nucleotides match TRBD1. The germline V gene has CDR1 LNHDA and CDR2 SQIVND (reference sequence). J gave up 6 bases and V 5 bases, and 10 bases lay outside the gene matches. CDR3 size: 15 residues. The CDR3 here is CASSLHRGRGNGYTF. The CDR3 bases are TGTGCCAGTAGTCTGCACAGGGGGCGCGGGAATGGCTACACCTTC.